These T cell receptor beta chains were read from a single sample in a study of identical twins. One entry per CDR3 protein results from TCRdb running MiXCR on the 5' RACE reads. The table includes around 690,000 distinct CDR3 sequences, about 20% detected once. The sample was also linked to a second study, of T cells expressing NK-cell markers.

The sample comprised PBMCs. These receptors came from a woman between 18 and 29 years old in good health. CDR3s include the opening cysteine and the closing phenylalanine or tryptophan. A D gene is named only where the DNA matches it firmly. Expanded clones are given a class, and other clones once, few, many or no size at all.

D gene	clone size	J gene	V gene	CDR3 DNA	CDR3 protein
TRBD1	.	TRBJ2-7	TRBV14	TGTGCCAGCAGCCAAGTCTCGGCAGGGGGAGTTGGGGAGCAGTACTTC	CASSQVSAGGVGEQYF
.	.	TRBJ2-5	TRBV20-1	TGCAGTGCTACCCGCTTCGGGCAAGAGACCCAGTACTTC	CSATRFGQETQYF
.	.	TRBJ2-1	TRBV7-9	TGTGCCAGCAGCTTAGTGGCTCCCAATGAGCAGTTCTTC	CASSLVAPNEQFF
TRBD1	.	TRBJ1-2	TRBV10-3	TGTGCCACCCGTCAGGCCCGACAGGGCGTTTTCCCTAACTATGGCTACACCTTC	CATRQARQGVFPNYGYTF
TRBD2	.	TRBJ2-2	TRBV4-3	TGCGCCAGCAGCCAGTATGGTGGACTAGCGGGAGTCGGCGGGGAGCTGTTTTTT	CASSQYGGLAGVGGELFF
.	many	TRBJ1-2	TRBV15	TGTGCCACCAGCGGACTAAACTATGGCTACACCTTC	CATSGLNYGYTF
.	.	TRBJ2-7	TRBV15	TGTGCCACCAGCAGAGATCGGGTGGCCGAGCAGTACTTC	CATSRDRVAEQYF
TRBD1	few	TRBJ2-7	TRBV10-2	TGCGCCAGCAAGGAGAGGGGGACAGGCTCCTACGAGCAGTACTTC	CASKERGTGSYEQYF
.	.	TRBJ2-5	TRBV11-2	TGTGCCAGCAGCCAAACAGGGACGGAGACCCAGTACTTC	CASSQTGTETQYF
TRBD1	.	TRBJ1-6	TRBV12-3/TRBV12-4	TGTGCCAGCAGTGGGGACAGGGGATATTCACCCCTCCACTTT	CASSGDRGYSPLHF
TRBD2	.	TRBJ2-1	TRBV20-1	TGCAGTGCTAAGGCTAGCGGGAGATTCCAGGGTGAGCAGTTCTTC	CSAKASGRFQGEQFF
TRBD2	.	TRBJ2-1	TRBV7-9	TGTGCCAGCAGCCCGACCCTAGCGGGCTCTCAAAATGAGCAGTTCTTC	CASSPTLAGSQNEQFF
.	.	TRBJ1-5	TRBV7-2	TGTGCCAGCAGCTTAGTACAGATGGGTGATACGCAGCATTTT	CASSLVQMGDTQHF
TRBD2	.	TRBJ2-2	TRBV4-1	TGCGCCAGCAGCCTAACGATAGCGGGGTTGAACACCGGGGAGCTGTTTTTT	CASSLTIAGLNTGELFF
TRBD2	.	TRBJ2-1	TRBV20-1	TGCAGTGCCCAGGAAGCGGGACCGTACAATGAGCAGTTCTTC	CSAQEAGPYNEQFF
.	few	TRBJ2-5	TRBV29-1	TGCAGCGTTGTGGGCAGGGGTAAAGAGACCCAGTACTTC	CSVVGRGKETQYF
.	.	TRBJ2-2	TRBV5-4	TGTGCCAGCAGCTCCTACCACCCAAGGGACATCGCTGCCGGGGAGCTGTTTTTT	CASSSYHPRDIAAGELFF
.	few	TRBJ2-2	TRBV7-9	TGTGCCAGCAGCTTAGCGACTACTACCGGGGAGCTGTTTTTT	CASSLATTTGELFF
TRBD1	.	TRBJ2-7	TRBV5-1	TGCGCCAGCAGCTTAGAAACCAGGGGGTCCTACGAGCAGTACTTC	CASSLETRGSYEQYF
TRBD1	few	TRBJ2-2	TRBV5-6	TGTGCCAGCAGGTACGGGACAGGGTCCACCGGGGAGCTGTTTTTT	CASRYGTGSTGELFF
.	.	TRBJ2-1	TRBV4-3	TGCGCCAGCAGCCAATCGGACTACTACAATGAGCAGTTCTTC	CASSQSDYYNEQFF
.	.	TRBJ2-2	TRBV6-5	TGTGCCAGCAGTTATTCGTCACAGGGGAACACCGGGGAGCTGTTTTTT	CASSYSSQGNTGELFF
.	.	TRBJ2-7	TRBV20-1	TGCAGTGCTAGAGTCACCGGGGGCGGTGCAAGGAGCGAGCAGTACTTC	CSARVTGGGARSEQYF
.	many	TRBJ1-1	TRBV11-2	TGTGCCAGCAGCTTAGGGACGGGACACTTGAACACTGAAGCTTTCTTT	CASSLGTGHLNTEAFF